Detailed here is one TCR beta chain. The antigen remains undetermined. This CDR3 spans 15 amino acids. J was trimmed by 5 bases and V by 4 bases; bases with no gene match: 9. Germline V gives CDR1 SGHRS, CDR2 YFSETQ. TCRdb keeps only in-frame clones here, not all; method: immunoSEQ multiplex PCR. Here the sample spans about 130,000 clones, more than 80% being singletons. A roughly 120-subject validation cohort, separate from the 666-subject first cohort, supplied the donors. The data belong to a study of cytomegalovirus exposure and HLA in healthy donors. Study-level points and caveats: The listing of 150 to 200 TCR beta chains classed them as cytomegalovirus-associated.

This TCR came from a woman aged 30 to 39 in good health and CMV-seropositive. The rearrangement links TRBV5-1 to TRBJ2-1, with TRBD1 matching 7 bases. The material sequenced was PBMCs. The CDR3 nucleotides are TGCGCCAGCAGCCAAAGACAGGGTAGCGACAATGAGCAGTTCTTC. Its protein product is CASSQRQGSDNEQFF.